Each of the 11 T cell receptor beta chains below was sequenced from the same sample in a study of cytomegalovirus exposure and HLA in healthy donors. Use of 60 Vbeta and 13 Jbeta primers characterized the PCR. Sequenced by immunoSEQ multiplex PCR; TCRdb stores in-frame clones only, minus some. The sample has about 100,000 clones; under 80% are singletons. The sequencing input was PBMCs. Every receptor here comes from a middle-aged man in good health and CMV-seropositive.

The V gene is TRBV2, the J gene TRBJ2-7, with 9 positions matching TRBD1. The trim removed 4 bases at V and 3 bases at J, leaving 1 base unmatched. This CDR3 is built from 13 residues. Germline V gives CDR1 SNHLY, CDR2 FYNNEI. In nucleotides, the CDR3 is TGTGCCAGCAGTGGGACAGGGGTCTACGAGCAGTACTTC. This encodes CASSGTGVYEQYF.

This clone was observed once. The rearrangement uses TRBV4-1 and TRBJ2-5; 11 bases agree with TRBD2. CDR1 MGHRA and CDR2 YSYEKL come from the germline V gene. The CDR3 runs to 16 residues. V gave up 2 bases and J gave up 2 bases; unmatched junction bases: 4. The CDR3 loop is CASSQSGTSGQETQYF. The DNA for the CDR3 is TGCGCCAGCAGCCAATCCGGGACTAGCGGACAAGAGACCCAGTACTTC.

This chain connects TRBV18 to TRBJ1-2, with D perhaps matching TRBD1 (5 bases). Germline CDR1 KGHSH, CDR2 LQKENI. V shed 4 bases and J shed 8 bases, with 14 bases lying between them. CDR3 length: 13 amino acids. CDR3 residues: CASSLPGLGGYTF. DNA of the CDR3: TGTGCCAGCTCACTGCCAGGGCTCGGGGGCTACACCTTC.

The genes are TRBV25-1 and TRBJ2-7, with a possible D match to TRBD2 (5 bases). V was cut by 1 base and J by 4 bases, with 17 bases left in between. CDR1 and CDR2 from the germline V gene are MGHDK and SYGVNS. The CDR3 is made up of 16 amino acids. The CDR3, as DNA: TGTGCCAGCAGTGAATTCCCCGGGCCGGGGAGTTACGAGCAGTACTTC. Its protein is CASSEFPGPGSYEQYF.

The chain couples TRBV5-1 to TRBJ2-5; no clear D gene. The germline gives CDR1 SGHRS, CDR2 YFSETQ. Deletions cut 4 bases from V and 4 bases from J, with 14 bases between. The CDR3 has 14 residues. The CDR3 DNA is TGCGCCAGCAGCCTGGAGCTACTATCAGAGACCCAGTACTTC. As protein: CASSLELLSETQYF.

The chain recombines TRBV6-5 with TRBJ1-5; 8 nucleotides line up with TRBD1. The CDR3 length is 15 residues. CDR1 is MNHEY and CDR2 is SVGAGI in the germline V gene. Trimming took 5 bases from V and 2 from J; bases not matched to a gene: 5. The CDR3 sequence: CASSPRGRGNQPQHF. The DNA for the CDR3 is TGTGCCAGCAGTCCCAGGGGGCGCGGCAATCAGCCCCAGCATTTT.

This clone was seen only a few times. The chain is built from TRBV19 and TRBJ1-5, with D possibly TRBD1 on 5 matching bases. Per the germline V gene, CDR1 is LNHDA and CDR2 is SQIVND (reference sequence). This CDR3 is 14 amino acids long. V was cut by 9 bases and J by 6 bases, with 18 bases left in between. CDR3 loop: CASNERGTGQPQHF. In DNA, the CDR3 is TGTGCCAGCAATGAGCGGGGTACAGGTCAGCCCCAGCATTTT.

The chain has TRBV28 and TRBJ2-2; 13 bases match TRBD2. J lost 6 bases, V lost 6 bases, and 7 bases had no gene match. Germline-derived CDR1 and CDR2 are MDHEN and SYDVKM. CDR3 size: 16 residues. CDR3 sequence reads: CASSLQGLAGAGELFF. The CDR3 DNA reads as TGTGCCAGCAGCCTACAAGGACTAGCGGGAGCCGGGGAGCTGTTTTTT.

The chain couples TRBV6-5 to TRBJ1-2; no firm D call. The CDR3 is 14 amino acids. Germline CDR1 and CDR2: MNHEY and SVGAGI. The V gene lost 0 bases and the J gene lost 2 bases, with 7 bases spanning the gap. As DNA, the CDR3 is TGTGCCAGCAGTTACTCGACACCCAACTATGGCTACACCTTC. Its protein is CASSYSTPNYGYTF.

This clone was picked up a small number of times. CDR3 in amino acids: CASRPDRVGPGELFF. As DNA, the CDR3 is TGTGCCAGCCGCCCGGACCGGGTGGGGCCCGGGGAGCTGTTTTTT. The chain is built from TRBV28 and TRBJ2-2; possibly TRBD1 for D (5 bases). This CDR3 has 15 amino acids. Germline CDR1 reads MDHEN; CDR2 reads SYDVKM. The V gene lost 8 bases and the J gene lost 6 bases, with 19 bases spanning the gap.

The CDR3 sequence is CASSYSRGGSYEQYF. The CDR3, as DNA: TGTGCCAGCAGTTACTCTCGGGGAGGTTCCTACGAGCAGTACTTC. The chain combines TRBV6-5 with TRBJ2-5, with D possibly TRBD2 on 6 matching bases. The end of the DNA fits TRBJ2-7 better, so the J call may be wrong. The CDR3 has 15 amino acids. Germline V CDR1 and CDR2: MNHEY, SVGAGI.